These T cell receptor beta chains were read from a single sample in a study of CD8 T cells in Susac syndrome. TCRdb ran MiXCR on the immunoSEQ multiplex PCR reads and lists one entry per CDR3 protein. The sample has around 300,000 distinct CDR3 sequences, about 90% seen once. Sequenced material: CD4+ T cells from PBMCs. These receptors all come from a human donor with multiple sclerosis. Each CDR3 is given with its conserved first and last residue. The D gene is left open where the match is weak. For some rows the clone size is stated as once, few or many, or as a class when expanded; others skip it.

j_gene	d_gene	len	v_gene	abundance	CDR3nt	CDR3aa
TRBJ1-2	-	14	TRBV6-6	-	TGTGCCAGCATTTTAGGCAGGGAACTCTATGGCTACACCTTC	CASILGRELYGYTF
TRBJ2-5	-	15	TRBV6-2/TRBV6-3	-	TGTGCCAGCAGTTACTCAGGCCGAGGGGTAGAGACCCAGTACTTC	CASSYSGRGVETQYF
TRBJ1-1	-	16	TRBV12-3/TRBV12-4	-	TGTGCCAGCAGCGCCGGGGGAAGGGGTATGAACACTGAAGCTTTCTTT	CASSAGGRGMNTEAFF
TRBJ1-4	-	17	TRBV4-1	-	TGCGCCAGCAGCCAAGGAGATCGGGCACCTGGGAGGGAAAAACTGTTTTTT	CASSQGDRAPGREKLFF
TRBJ2-3	TRBD2	19	TRBV6-2/TRBV6-3	-	TGTGCCAGCAGTTACAGGGCTAGCGGGAGGGCCTGGGGCACAGATACGCAGTATTTT	CASSYRASGRAWGTDTQYF
TRBJ1-4	TRBD1	14	TRBV7-9	-	TGTGCCAGCAGCGTGGGACAGGGGTATGAAAAACTGTTTTTT	CASSVGQGYEKLFF
TRBJ2-3	-	15	TRBV18	-	TGTGCCAGCTCCCCGCAGGGTGGCGGGGCAGATACGCAGTATTTT	CASSPQGGGADTQYF
TRBJ1-1	TRBD1	16	TRBV29-1	-	TGCAGCGTAAGACCGACAGGGGTCTTCATGAACACTGAAGCTTTCTTT	CSVRPTGVFMNTEAFF
TRBJ2-3	-	14	TRBV5-1	-	TGCGCCAGCAGCCCGAGAAGTCTGGTAGATACGCAGTATTTT	CASSPRSLVDTQYF
TRBJ2-3	-	15	TRBV5-1	-	TGCGCCAGCAGCTTGGGGACAGAGCAGATTGTTACGCAGTATTTT	CASSLGTEQIVTQYF
TRBJ1-5	-	14	TRBV29-1	-	TGCAGCGTTTGGTCCGGGCTTAGCAATCAGCCCCAGCATTTT	CSVWSGLSNQPQHF
TRBJ1-2	TRBD1	15	TRBV7-9	-	TGTGCCAGCAGCTACAGGGGACAGGGGGACTATGGCTACACCTTC	CASSYRGQGDYGYTF
TRBJ2-7	TRBD1	14	TRBV6-2/TRBV6-3	-	TGTGCCAGCAGTTCCGACAGGGGGAATAGCGAGCAGTACTTC	CASSSDRGNSEQYF
TRBJ1-2	-	16	TRBV20-1	-	TGCAGTGCTAGAGATCGTAAGGACTGGTACGACTATGGCTACACCTTC	CSARDRKDWYDYGYTF
TRBJ2-2	-	21	TRBV21-1	-	-	CASSKEGDKRKGGTTPGSCFF
TRBJ1-5	-	17	TRBV12-3/TRBV12-4	-	TGTGCCAGCAGTCCTTCGAGGGGCGGGAGGGGAAATCAGCCCCAGCATTTT	CASSPSRGGRGNQPQHF
TRBJ1-1	-	13	TRBV14	once	TGTGCCAGCAGCCAAGATGGCCCCACCGAAGCTTTCTTT	CASSQDGPTEAFF
TRBJ1-1	-	17	TRBV6-2/TRBV6-3	-	TGTGCCAGCAGTTCTCCCATTCTTGGCGGGAGGAACACTGAAGCTTTCTTT	CASSSPILGGRNTEAFF
TRBJ1-3	-	16	TRBV30	-	TGTGCCTGGAGCGCCGGGGGTGAGGGATATGGAAACACCATATATTTT	CAWSAGGEGYGNTIYF
TRBJ1-5	TRBD1	17	TRBV19	-	TGTGCCAGTAGGGACCGACAGGGTATGGGAGGCAATCAGCCCCAGCATTTT	CASRDRQGMGGNQPQHF
TRBJ1-2	TRBD1	15	TRBV18	-	TGTGCCAGCTCACCCGGGACAGCAATGAACTATGGCTACACCTTC	CASSPGTAMNYGYTF
TRBJ1-2	-	11	TRBV29-1	-	TGCAGCGTTGTGCGGGGGAATGGCTACACCTTC	CSVVRGNGYTF
TRBJ2-3	TRBD2	17	TRBV5-6	-	TGTGCCAGCAGCGACCCGGGACTAGCGGGGGCCACAGATACGCAGTATTTT	CASSDPGLAGATDTQYF
TRBJ2-3	-	13	TRBV12-3/TRBV12-4	-	TGTGCCAGCAGTCAGGACGGCCCAGATACGCAGTATTTT	CASSQDGPDTQYF
TRBJ2-1	-	14	TRBV29-1	-	TGCAGCGTTGCTCGGGGGTCAACCTACAATGAGCAGTTCTTC	CSVARGSTYNEQFF
TRBJ1-2	-	14	TRBV6-2/TRBV6-3	-	TGTGCCAGCAGGACTGGGACGGCGATGTATGGCTACACCTTC	CASRTGTAMYGYTF
TRBJ2-7	TRBD1	14	TRBV2	few	TGTGCCAGCACCTTGACAGGGCCCTCCTACGAGCAGTACTTC	CASTLTGPSYEQYF
TRBJ1-2	TRBD1	15	TRBV18	once	TGTGCCAGCTCACCCGAAACTACAGGGGCCTATGGCTACACCTTC	CASSPETTGAYGYTF
TRBJ2-5	-	14	TRBV15	-	TGTGCCACCAGCGGAAGCGGGCTTTTGGAGACCCAGTACTTC	CATSGSGLLETQYF
TRBJ2-6	-	15	TRBV6-1	-	TGTGCCAGCAGGGGCGGGACAGCTGGGGCCAACGTCCTGACTTTC	CASRGGTAGANVLTF
TRBJ2-2	TRBD1	17	TRBV19	-	TGTGCCAGTAGTATAAGGACAGGGGGCGGAAACACCGGGGAGCTGTTTTTT	CASSIRTGGGNTGELFF
TRBJ2-2	-	14	TRBV6-5	-	TGTGCCAGCAGTTACCTTGGGAGCACCGGGGAGCTGTTTTTT	CASSYLGSTGELFF
TRBJ2-7	TRBD2	13	TRBV29-1	-	TGCAGCGTTGTGAACCTAGCGGGAGGAAAGCAGTACTTC	CSVVNLAGGKQYF
TRBJ2-3	TRBD1	17	TRBV7-3	-	TGTGCCAGCAGCTTGACCGGGACAGGGTTTGGCACAGATACGCAGTATTTT	CASSLTGTGFGTDTQYF
TRBJ1-2	TRBD1	17	TRBV11-3	-	TGTGCCAGCAGCTTAAACTCCGGGACAGGGCTAATCTATGGCTACACCTTC	CASSLNSGTGLIYGYTF
TRBJ2-1	-	13	TRBV20-1	once	TGCAGTGTTAGCAGGGGAACCTACAATGAGCAGTTCTTC	CSVSRGTYNEQFF
TRBJ2-1	TRBD2	17	TRBV4-1	-	TGCGCCAGCAGCCAAGATTCGGCGGGAGGGCGTTACAATGAGCAGTTCTTC	CASSQDSAGGRYNEQFF
TRBJ1-4	-	14	TRBV7-9	-	TGTGCCAGCAGCTTACGGGATCGGAATGAAAAACTGTTTTTT	CASSLRDRNEKLFF
TRBJ2-2	TRBD2	16	TRBV11-3	once	TGTGCCAGCACCCTTCGGGGGGGGTCGAACACCGGGGAGCTGTTTTTT	CASTLRGGSNTGELFF
TRBJ1-2	-	13	TRBV6-5	-	TGTGCCAGCAGGATGGAAGGGAACTATGGCTACACCTTC	CASRMEGNYGYTF